This entry features one T cell receptor beta chain sequence. The antigen remains unidentified. Among the roughly 120 subjects of the validation cohort, separate from the roughly 650-subject first cohort, were the donors. The data are from a study of cytomegalovirus exposure and HLA in healthy donors. Study conclusions and caveats: Rarity marked most TCR sequences, yet some public TCRs occurred in many donors. The study put 150 to 200 TCR beta chains on its list as cytomegalovirus-associated. Specificity for CMV antigens was confirmed in vitro for three of the CMV-associated chains.

The repertoire was sequenced with immunoSEQ multiplex PCR; TCRdb's copy has only in-frame clones and lacks some. The top ten hold roughly 1% of the sample, which has a few hundred thousand clones, just over 85% seen once. The CDR3 is 15 amino acids. Looked up from germline, CDR1 is SGHRS and CDR2 is YFSETQ. After removal of 3 bases from V and 5 bases from J, the junction contained 10 bases not matched to a gene. Sequencing used PBMCs. V and J are TRBV5-1 and TRBJ1-1; 7 bases are shared with TRBD1. The source is a woman under 30 in good health and CMV-seronegative. The CDR3 coding sequence is TGCGCCAGCAGCTATAATTACAGGGGAAGAACTGAAGCTTTCTTT. As protein: CASSYNYRGRTEAFF.